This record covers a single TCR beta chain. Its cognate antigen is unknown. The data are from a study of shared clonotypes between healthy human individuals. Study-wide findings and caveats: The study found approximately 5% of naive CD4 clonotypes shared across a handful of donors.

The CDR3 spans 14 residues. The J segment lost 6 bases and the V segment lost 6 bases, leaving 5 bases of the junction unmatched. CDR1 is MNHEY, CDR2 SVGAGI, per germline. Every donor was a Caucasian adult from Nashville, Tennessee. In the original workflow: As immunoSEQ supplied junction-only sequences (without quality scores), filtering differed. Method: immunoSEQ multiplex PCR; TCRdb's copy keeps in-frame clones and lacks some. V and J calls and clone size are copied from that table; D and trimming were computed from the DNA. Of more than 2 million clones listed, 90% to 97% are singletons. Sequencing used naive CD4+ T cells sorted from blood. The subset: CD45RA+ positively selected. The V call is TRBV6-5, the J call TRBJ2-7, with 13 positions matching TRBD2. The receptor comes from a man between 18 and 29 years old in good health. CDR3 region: CASSPGLAGTEQYF. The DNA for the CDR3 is TGTGCCAGCAGCCCGGGACTAGCGGGAACCGAGCAGTACTTC.